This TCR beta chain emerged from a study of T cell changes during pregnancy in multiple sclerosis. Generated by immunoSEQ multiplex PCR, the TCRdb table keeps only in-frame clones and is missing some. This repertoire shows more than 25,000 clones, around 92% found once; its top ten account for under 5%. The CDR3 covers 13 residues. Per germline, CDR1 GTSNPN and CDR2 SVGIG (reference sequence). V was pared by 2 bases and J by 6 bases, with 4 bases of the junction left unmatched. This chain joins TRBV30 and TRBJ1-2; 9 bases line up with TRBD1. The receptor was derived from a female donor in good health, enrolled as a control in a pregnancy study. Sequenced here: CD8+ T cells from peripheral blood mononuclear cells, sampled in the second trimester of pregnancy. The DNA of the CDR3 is TGTGCCTGGAGTTATACAGGGGGCGATGGCTACACCTTC. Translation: CAWSYTGGDGYTF.